One and the same sample provided the 12 T cell receptor beta chains below, sequenced in a study of follicular helper T cells after annual influenza vaccination. Time point of the sample: 2014-2015 season, pre-vaccination. Clones were sequenced by immunoSEQ multiplex PCR, and TCRdb holds only the in-frame ones, with some missing. The sample lists 25,000 to 35,000 clones, approximately 78% occurring once. The material was CXCR5+ CD38- circulating T follicular helper cells from blood, obtained on the day of influenza vaccination. Noted subset: circulating Tfh, non-naive CD4+CXCR5+PD-1+ (ICOS+CD38+ or ICOS-CD38-). Receptors originate from an adult who received the influenza vaccine.

This clone has a handful of counts. V is TRBV9 and J is TRBJ2-5; no clear D gene. Trimming took off 0 bases at V and 7 bases at J, with 13 bases between the two ends. This CDR3 comprises 14 residues. Germline CDR1 and CDR2: SGDLS and YYNGEE. The CDR3 sequence: CASSVGTAGGTQYF. The CDR3 DNA reads TGTGCCAGCAGCGTAGGAACGGCTGGCGGGACCCAGTACTTC.

This chain joins TRBV6-1 and TRBJ2-1, with 12 bases matching TRBD2. CDR3 size: 17 residues. With 4 bases clipped from V and 9 bases from J, the junction kept 13 bases outside the gene matches. The V gene's germline CDR1 is MNHNS and CDR2 SASEGT. CDR3 region: CASSVRTSGVGVGEQFF. CDR3 in DNA: TGTGCCAGCAGTGTTAGGACTAGCGGGGTTGGGGTGGGTGAGCAGTTCTTC.

This clone has a single count. The V and J genes are TRBV27 and TRBJ1-4, with D possibly TRBD1 on 6 matching bases. Per germline, CDR1 MNHEY and CDR2 SMNVEV (reference sequence). Trimming removed 5 bases from V and 4 bases from J, with 11 bases in between. This CDR3 is 14 amino acids long. CDR3 nucleotide sequence: TGTGCCAGCAGTAGAGGGGGGGTTAATGAAAAACTGTTTTTT. Protein product: CASSRGGVNEKLFF.

This clone appeared a single time. V usage is TRBV10-3 and J usage is TRBJ1-5; D not resolved. This CDR3 has 14 amino acids. Germline V CDR1 and CDR2: ENHRY, SYGVKD. Between the trimmed V and J ends, which lost 2 bases and 6 bases, there was a span of 11 bases. The CDR3 DNA reads TGTGCCATCAGTGAGGGCCAGGCGGGTCAGCCCCAGCATTTT. Translated: CAISEGQAGQPQHF.

The gene calls are TRBV28 and TRBJ1-4; TRBD1 matches at 10 bases. The CDR3 extends over 13 amino acids. In germline, CDR1 is MDHEN, CDR2 SYDVKM. V trimming: 9 bases; J trimming: 5 bases; junction bases outside the gene matches: 3. CDR3 in DNA: TGTGCCAGTGAGGACAGGGGGAATGAAAAACTGTTTTTT. Its protein is CASEDRGNEKLFF.

This clone appeared a single time. The rearrangement links TRBV6-1 to TRBJ2-5; TRBD2 matches at 13 bases. The CDR3 runs to 14 residues. V shed 6 bases and J 14 bases; nucleotides not matched to a gene: 12. In germline, CDR1 is MNHNS, CDR2 SASEGT. CDR3 in DNA: TGTGCCAGCAGCCTAGGACTAGCGGGAGTGGGCCCTTACTTC. It is translated as CASSLGLAGVGPYF.

The V and J genes are TRBV5-1 and TRBJ2-3, with 7 bases that match TRBD1. V trimming: 3 bases; J trimming: 7 bases; junction bases outside the gene matches: 8. The CDR3 is made up of 14 amino acids. Germline V gene sequence: CDR1 SGHRS, CDR2 YFSETQ. CDR3 protein: CASSSGTASHTQYF. The CDR3 DNA sequence: TGCGCCAGCAGCTCGGGGACAGCTTCCCATACGCAGTATTTT. The whole variable domain, filled in from reference TRBV5-1 and TRBJ2-3, reads KAGVTQTPRYLIKTRGQQVTLSCSPISGHRSVSWYQQTPGQGLQFLFEYFSETQRNKGNFPGRFSGRQFSNSRSEMNVSTLELGDSALYLCASSSGTASHTQYFGPGTRLTVL.

V usage is TRBV4-1 and J usage is TRBJ2-3; D not resolved. This CDR3 has 16 amino acids. V dropped 8 bases and J dropped 3 bases, with 21 bases sitting between them. The germline V gene encodes CDR1 MGHRA and CDR2 YSYEKL. The CDR3 DNA follows: TGCGCCAGCCTACCTGTCTACAGTTCAACTACAGATACGCAGTATTTT. It is translated as CASLPVYSSTTDTQYF.

This rearrangement joins TRBV5-1 to TRBJ1-5; tentative D call: TRBD1 (6 bases). Looked up from germline, CDR1 is SGHRS and CDR2 is YFSETQ. The CDR3 loop spans 15 amino acids. The V and J ends lost 2 bases and 2 bases respectively, with 11 bases between them. Written as DNA, the CDR3 is TGCGCCAGCAGCTTAACAGGGATGGGCAATCAGCCCCAGCATTTT. This codes for CASSLTGMGNQPQHF. Using reference TRBV5-1 and TRBJ1-5 for the parts outside the CDR3, the full variable domain is KAGVTQTPRYLIKTRGQQVTLSCSPISGHRSVSWYQQTPGQGLQFLFEYFSETQRNKGNFPGRFSGRQFSNSRSEMNVSTLELGDSALYLCASSLTGMGNQPQHFGDGTRLSIL.

The J gene is TRBJ2-3, the V gene TRBV5-1, with D maybe TRBD1 (6 bases). This CDR3 spans 15 amino acids. The germline gives CDR1 SGHRS, CDR2 YFSETQ. V was pared by 4 bases and J by 0 bases, with 12 bases between. CDR3 protein: CASSPDSSSTDTQYF. The DNA of the CDR3 is TGCGCCAGCAGCCCGGACAGTTCTAGCACAGATACGCAGTATTTT.

This chain connects TRBV5-1 to TRBJ2-7; 12 positions agree with TRBD2. V trimming: 3 bases; J trimming: 3 bases; junction bases outside the gene matches: 7. The CDR3 has 16 amino acids. CDR1 SGHRS and CDR2 YFSETQ come from the germline V gene. CDR3 nucleotides: TGCGCCAGCAGCTGGACCCTAGCGGGGGGGAGCTACGAGCAGTACTTC. Translation: CASSWTLAGGSYEQYF.

Turning to this clone: This sample also contains other DNA sequences that code for the same CDR3. The chain joins TRBV11-2 to TRBJ1-1; D remains unclear. Germline V gene data show CDR1 as SGHAT and CDR2 as FQNNGV. V was trimmed by 6 bases and J by 6 bases, leaving 17 bases between them. This CDR3 is 14 amino acids long. DNA for the CDR3: TGTGCCAGCAGGGAGATGGAGGTATCGGCTGAAGCTTTCTTT. It translates to CASREMEVSAEAFF.